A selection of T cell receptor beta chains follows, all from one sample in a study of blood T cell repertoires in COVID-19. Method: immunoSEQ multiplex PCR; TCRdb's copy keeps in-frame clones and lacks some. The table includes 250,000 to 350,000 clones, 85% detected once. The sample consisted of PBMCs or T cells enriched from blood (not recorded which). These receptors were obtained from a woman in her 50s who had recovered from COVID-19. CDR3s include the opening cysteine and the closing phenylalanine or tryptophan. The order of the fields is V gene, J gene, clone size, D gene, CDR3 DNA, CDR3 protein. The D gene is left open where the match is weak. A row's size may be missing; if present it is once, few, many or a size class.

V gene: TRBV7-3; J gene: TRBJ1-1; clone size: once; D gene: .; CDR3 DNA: TGTGCCAGCAGCTTACAGCACCTGGGGGGCACTGAAGCTTTCTTT; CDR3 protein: CASSLQHLGGTEAFF
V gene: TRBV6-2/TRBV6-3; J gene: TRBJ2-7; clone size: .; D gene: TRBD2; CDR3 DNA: TGTGCCAGCAGTTACTCGGCTAGCGGGAGGTTTGAGCAGTACTTC; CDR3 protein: CASSYSASGRFEQYF
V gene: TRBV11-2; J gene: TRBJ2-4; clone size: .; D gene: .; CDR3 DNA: TGTGCCAGCAGCCCCGCGGTCGAACAGTACTTC; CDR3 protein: CASSPAVEQYF
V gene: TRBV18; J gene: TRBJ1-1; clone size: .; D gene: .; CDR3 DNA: TGTGCCAGCTCACAGTCAGGGCCGAACACTGAAGCTTTCTTT; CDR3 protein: CASSQSGPNTEAFF
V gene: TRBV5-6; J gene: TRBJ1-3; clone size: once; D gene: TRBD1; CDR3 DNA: TGTGCCAGCAGCTTGGGGACAGGTCGCTCTGGAAACACCATATATTTT; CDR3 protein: CASSLGTGRSGNTIYF
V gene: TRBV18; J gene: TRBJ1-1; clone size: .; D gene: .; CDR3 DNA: TGTGCCAGCTCTCTTGGGCAGCAAATGAACACTGAAGCTTTCTTT; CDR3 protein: CASSLGQQMNTEAFF
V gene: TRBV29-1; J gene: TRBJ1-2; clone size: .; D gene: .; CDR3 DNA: TGCAGCGTCCTTCTCCCGACAGGTTTCTATGGCTACACCTTC; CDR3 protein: CSVLLPTGFYGYTF
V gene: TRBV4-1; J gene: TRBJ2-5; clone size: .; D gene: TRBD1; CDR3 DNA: TGCGCCAGCAGCCACCAACTTCCTCGGACAGGGAGGTCTGGGGAGACCCAGTACTTC; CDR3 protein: CASSHQLPRTGRSGETQYF
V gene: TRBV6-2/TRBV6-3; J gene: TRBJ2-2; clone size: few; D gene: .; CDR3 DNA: TGTGCCAGCAGTTACTCTCCACCCGAGTTCGGGGGGGAGCTGTTTTTT; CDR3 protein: CASSYSPPEFGGELFF
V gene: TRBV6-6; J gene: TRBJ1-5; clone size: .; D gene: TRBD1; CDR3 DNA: TGTGCCAGCAGTCCCCAAAAGGGGGCTCCCGGTCAGCCCCAGCATTTT; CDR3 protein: CASSPQKGAPGQPQHF
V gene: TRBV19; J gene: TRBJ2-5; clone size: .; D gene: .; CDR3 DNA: TGTGCCAGTGGACTTCCGGGGTTGCAAGAGACCCAGTACTTC; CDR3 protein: CASGLPGLQETQYF
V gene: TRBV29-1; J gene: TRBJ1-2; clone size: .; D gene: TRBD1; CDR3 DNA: TGCAGCGTTTGGAGACAGGGTATTCATGGCTACACCTTC; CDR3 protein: CSVWRQGIHGYTF
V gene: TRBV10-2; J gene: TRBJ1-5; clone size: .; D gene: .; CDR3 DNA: TGCGCCAGCAGTGGGCAGGGCGGGGGCAATCAGCCCCAGCATTTT; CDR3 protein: CASSGQGGGNQPQHF
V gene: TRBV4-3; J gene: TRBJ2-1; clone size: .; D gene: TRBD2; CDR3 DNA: TGCGCCAGCAGCCTAATGACTAGCGGGAGAAGAGAGCAGTTCTTC; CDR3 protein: CASSLMTSGRREQFF
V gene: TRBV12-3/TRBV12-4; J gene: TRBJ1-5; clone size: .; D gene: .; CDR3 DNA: TGTGCCAGCAGTTTAGCGCGGGAGCAGCCCCAGCATTTT; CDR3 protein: CASSLAREQPQHF
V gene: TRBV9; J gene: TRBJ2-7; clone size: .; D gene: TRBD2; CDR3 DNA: TGTGCCAGCAGCGAGGGACTAGCGGGAGTGCGCGAGCAGTACTTC; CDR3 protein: CASSEGLAGVREQYF
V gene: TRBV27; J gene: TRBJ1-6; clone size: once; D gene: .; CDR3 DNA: TGTGCCAGCAGTTCAAACAGCCTGAGCTCCTATAATTCACCCCTCCACTTT; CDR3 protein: CASSSNSLSSYNSPLHF
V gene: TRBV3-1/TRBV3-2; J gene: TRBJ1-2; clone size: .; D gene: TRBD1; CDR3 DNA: TGTGCCAGCAGAGAAACAGGGGGATATAAACATAATGGCTACACCTTC; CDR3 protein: CASRETGGYKHNGYTF
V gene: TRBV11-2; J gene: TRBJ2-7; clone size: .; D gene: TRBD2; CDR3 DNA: TGTGCCAGCAGCTTACTAGCGGGAGGGCTTTCCTACGAGCAGTACTTC; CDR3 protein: CASSLLAGGLSYEQYF
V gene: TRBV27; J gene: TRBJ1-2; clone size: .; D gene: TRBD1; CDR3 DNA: TGTGCCAGCAGCCGAGACAGGGCTTCGGGCGGCTACACCTTC; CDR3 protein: CASSRDRASGGYTF
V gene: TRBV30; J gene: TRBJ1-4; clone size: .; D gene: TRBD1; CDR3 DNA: TGTGCCTGGAGTGGGGCAGGGGGTGAAAAACTGTTTTTT; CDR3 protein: CAWSGAGGEKLFF
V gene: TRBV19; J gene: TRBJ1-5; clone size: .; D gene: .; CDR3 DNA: TGTGCCAGTAACATCAGGGGAAATCAGCCCCAGCATTTT; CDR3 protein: CASNIRGNQPQHF
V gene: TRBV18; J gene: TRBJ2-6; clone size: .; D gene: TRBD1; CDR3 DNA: TGTGCCAGCTCACTACTCGACAGGGCCCAAAGGAGGGGGGCCAACGTCCTGACTTTC; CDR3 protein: CASSLLDRAQRRGANVLTF
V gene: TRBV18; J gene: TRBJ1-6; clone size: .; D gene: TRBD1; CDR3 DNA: TGTGCCAGCTCGAAAGACAGGGGTCGTTCACCCCTCCACTTT; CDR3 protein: CASSKDRGRSPLHF
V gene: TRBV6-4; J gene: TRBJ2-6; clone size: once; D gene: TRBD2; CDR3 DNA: TGTGCCAGCAGTGATAGCGGGGGTATCTCTGGGGCCAACGTCCTGACTTTC; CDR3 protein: CASSDSGGISGANVLTF
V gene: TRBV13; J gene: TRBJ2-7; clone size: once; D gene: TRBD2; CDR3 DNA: TGTGCCAGCGCTCCCCGGGGGGGGGCATCCCTTTACGAGCAGTACTTC; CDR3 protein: CASAPRGGASLYEQYF
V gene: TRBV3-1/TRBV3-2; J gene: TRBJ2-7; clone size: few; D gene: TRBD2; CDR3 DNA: TGTGCCAGCAGCCAAGGGGATAGCGGGGGGGCCCACGAGCAGTACTTC; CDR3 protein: CASSQGDSGGAHEQYF
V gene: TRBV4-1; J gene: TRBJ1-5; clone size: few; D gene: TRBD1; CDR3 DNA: TGCGCCAGCAGCCAAGGGACAGGGGAGGCCAATCAGCCCCAGCATTTT; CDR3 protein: CASSQGTGEANQPQHF
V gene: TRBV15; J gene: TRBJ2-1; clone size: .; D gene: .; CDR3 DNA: TGTGCCACCAGCAGAGTAGCAGGGAGGTCCTACAATGAGCAGTTCTTC; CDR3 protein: CATSRVAGRSYNEQFF
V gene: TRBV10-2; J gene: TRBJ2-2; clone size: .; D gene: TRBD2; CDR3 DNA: TGCGCCAGCAGCCAAAGCGGGGAGGCCGGGGAGCTGTTTTTT; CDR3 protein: CASSQSGEAGELFF
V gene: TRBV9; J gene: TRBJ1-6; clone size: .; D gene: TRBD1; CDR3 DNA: TGTGCCAGCAGCCCCGTCGGACAGGGTAATTCACCCCTCCACTTT; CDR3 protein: CASSPVGQGNSPLHF
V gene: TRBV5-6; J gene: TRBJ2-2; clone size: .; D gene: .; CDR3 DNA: TGTGCCAGCAGCTGGACTCCGAACACCGGGGAGCTGTTTTTT; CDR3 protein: CASSWTPNTGELFF
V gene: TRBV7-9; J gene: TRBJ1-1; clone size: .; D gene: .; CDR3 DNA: TGTGCCAGCCAAATTCCGGCAGAGGGCACTGAAGCTTTCTTT; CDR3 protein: CASQIPAEGTEAFF
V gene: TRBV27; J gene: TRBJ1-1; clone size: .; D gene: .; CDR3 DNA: TGTGCCAGCAGTTTTACACTGAACACTGAAGCTTTCTTT; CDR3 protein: CASSFTLNTEAFF
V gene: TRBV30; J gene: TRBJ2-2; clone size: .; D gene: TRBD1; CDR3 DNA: TGTGCCTGGACGGGGGACAGGGTGAACACCGGGGAGCTGTTTTTT; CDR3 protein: CAWTGDRVNTGELFF
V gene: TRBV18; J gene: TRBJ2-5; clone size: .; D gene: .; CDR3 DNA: TGTGCCAGCTCACCACCTCAGGGCCAAGAGACCCAGTACTTC; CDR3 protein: CASSPPQGQETQYF
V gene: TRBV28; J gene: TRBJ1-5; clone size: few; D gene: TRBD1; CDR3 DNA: TGTGCCAGCAGTCGTGACAGGGTCGTGAATCAGCCCCAGCATTTT; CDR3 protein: CASSRDRVVNQPQHF
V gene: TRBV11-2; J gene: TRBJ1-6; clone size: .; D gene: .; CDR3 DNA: TGTGCCAGCAGCCCAAGGGGGTTCGGTGATTCACCCCTCCACTTT; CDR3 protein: CASSPRGFGDSPLHF
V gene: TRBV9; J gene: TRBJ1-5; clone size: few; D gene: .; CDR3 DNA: TGTGCCAGCAGCGCCGGGACTTTAGACCAGCCCCAGCATTTT; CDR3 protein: CASSAGTLDQPQHF
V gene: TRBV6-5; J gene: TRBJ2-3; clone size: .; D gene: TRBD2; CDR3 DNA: TGTGCCAGCTCGCTAGCGGGGGGATCGGATACGCAGTATTTT; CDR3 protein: CASSLAGGSDTQYF
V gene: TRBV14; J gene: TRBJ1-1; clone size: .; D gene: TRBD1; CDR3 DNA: TGTGCCAGCAGCCCTCAGGGACAGACGGGCACTGAAGCTTTCTTT; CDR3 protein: CASSPQGQTGTEAFF
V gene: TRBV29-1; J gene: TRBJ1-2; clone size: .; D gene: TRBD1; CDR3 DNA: TGCAGCGCCGAACAGGGGGCTAACTATGGCTACACCTTC; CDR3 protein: CSAEQGANYGYTF
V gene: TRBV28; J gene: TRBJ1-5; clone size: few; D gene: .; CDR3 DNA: TGTGCCAGCAGTTTAAGTCAGGGGATCCAGCCCCAGCATTTT; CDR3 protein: CASSLSQGIQPQHF
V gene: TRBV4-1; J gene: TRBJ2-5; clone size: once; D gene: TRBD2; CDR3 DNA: TGCGCCAGCAGCCGATCGGGGGGGGTCCTGGAGGAGACCCAGTACTTC; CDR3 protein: CASSRSGGVLEETQYF
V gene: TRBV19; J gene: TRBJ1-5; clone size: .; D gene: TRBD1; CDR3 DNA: TGTGCCAGTAGTACGCCGGGACAGCCTAATCAGCCCCAGCATTTT; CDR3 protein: CASSTPGQPNQPQHF
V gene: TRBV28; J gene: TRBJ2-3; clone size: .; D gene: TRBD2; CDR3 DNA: TGTGCCAGCAGTTCCCAGCGGGGGGCTTCCACAGATACGCAGTATTTT; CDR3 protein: CASSSQRGASTDTQYF